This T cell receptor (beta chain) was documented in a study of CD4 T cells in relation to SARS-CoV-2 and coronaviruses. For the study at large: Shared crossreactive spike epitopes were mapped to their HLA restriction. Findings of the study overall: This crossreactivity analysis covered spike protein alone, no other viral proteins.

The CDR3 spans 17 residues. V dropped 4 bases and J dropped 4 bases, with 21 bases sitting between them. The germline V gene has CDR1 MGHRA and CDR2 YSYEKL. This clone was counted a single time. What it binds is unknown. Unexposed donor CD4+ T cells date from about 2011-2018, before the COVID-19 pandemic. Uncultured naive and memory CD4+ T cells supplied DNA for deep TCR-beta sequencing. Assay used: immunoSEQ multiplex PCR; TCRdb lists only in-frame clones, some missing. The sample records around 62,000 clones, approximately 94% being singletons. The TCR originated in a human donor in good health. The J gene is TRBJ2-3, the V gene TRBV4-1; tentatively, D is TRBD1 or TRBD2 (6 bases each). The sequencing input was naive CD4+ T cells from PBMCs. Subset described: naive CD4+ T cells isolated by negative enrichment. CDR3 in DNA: TGCGCCAGCAGCCTAACCCTAGGGGGGCCTTTACCAGATACGCAGTATTTT. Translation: CASSLTLGGPLPDTQYF.